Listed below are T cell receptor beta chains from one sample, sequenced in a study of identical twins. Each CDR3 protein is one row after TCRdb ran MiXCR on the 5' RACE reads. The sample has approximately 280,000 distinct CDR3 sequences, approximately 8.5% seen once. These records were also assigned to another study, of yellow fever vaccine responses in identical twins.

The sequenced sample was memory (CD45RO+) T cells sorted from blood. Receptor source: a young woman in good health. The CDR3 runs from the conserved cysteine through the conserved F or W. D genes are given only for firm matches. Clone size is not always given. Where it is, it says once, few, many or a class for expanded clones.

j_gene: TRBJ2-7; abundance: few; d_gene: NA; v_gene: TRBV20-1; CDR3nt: TGCAGTGCTATGGAGGCCTACTACGAGCAGTACTTC; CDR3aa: CSAMEAYYEQYF
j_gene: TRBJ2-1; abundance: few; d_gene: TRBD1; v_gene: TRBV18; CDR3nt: TGTGCCAGCTCACCGGCTCGGGACAGGGGGCCGACGCCTTTTCGTATCATCCCCAATGAGCAGTTCTTC; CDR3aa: CASSPARDRGPTPFRIIPNEQFF
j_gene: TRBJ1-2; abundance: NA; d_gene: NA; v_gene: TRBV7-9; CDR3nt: TGTGCCAGCAGCTTTCTCGGGGAGGACCGACTCTATGGCTACACCTTC; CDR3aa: CASSFLGEDRLYGYTF
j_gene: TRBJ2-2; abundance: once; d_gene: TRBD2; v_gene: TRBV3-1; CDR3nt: TGTGCCAGCAGCCAAAGACTAGCGGGAGCGGCCGGGGAGCTGTTTTTT; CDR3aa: CASSQRLAGAAGELFF
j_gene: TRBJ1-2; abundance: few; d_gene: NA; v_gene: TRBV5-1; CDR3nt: TGCGCCAGCAGCTTGGCACAAAGTTGGGGCTACACCTTC; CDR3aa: CASSLAQSWGYTF
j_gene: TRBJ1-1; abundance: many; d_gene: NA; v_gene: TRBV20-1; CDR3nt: TGCAGTGCTAGGTACAGGGCCACTGAAGCTTTCTTT; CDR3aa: CSARYRATEAFF
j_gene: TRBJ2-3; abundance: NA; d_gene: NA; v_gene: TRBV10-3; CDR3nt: TGTGCCACGTTGCCTGATACTAGTCCAGATACGCAGTATTTT; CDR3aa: CATLPDTSPDTQYF
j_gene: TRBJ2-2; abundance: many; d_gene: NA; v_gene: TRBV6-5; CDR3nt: TGTGCCAGCGGTTGGTACGGGGAGCTGTTTTTT; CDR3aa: CASGWYGELFF
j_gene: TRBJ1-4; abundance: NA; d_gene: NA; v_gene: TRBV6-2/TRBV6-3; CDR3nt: TGTGCCAGCAGTCAGGTGGGGGCGACGAGTGAAAAACTGTTTTTT; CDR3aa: CASSQVGATSEKLFF
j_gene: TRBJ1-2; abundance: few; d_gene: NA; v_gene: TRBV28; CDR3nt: TGTGCCAGCACGAAAGGATATGGCTACACCTTC; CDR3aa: CASTKGYGYTF
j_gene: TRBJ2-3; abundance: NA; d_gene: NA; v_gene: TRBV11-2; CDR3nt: TGTGCCAGCAGCTCAGACACTCGAGGTACGCAGTATTTT; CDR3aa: CASSSDTRGTQYF
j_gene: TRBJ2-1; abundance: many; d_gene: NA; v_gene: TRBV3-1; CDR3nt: TGTGCCAGCAGCCCCGATAGGGGGATAGGGGACAATGAGCAGTTCTTC; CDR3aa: CASSPDRGIGDNEQFF
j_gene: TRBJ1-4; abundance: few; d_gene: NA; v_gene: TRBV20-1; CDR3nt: TGCAGTGCTAGAGGAATGAATGAAAAACTGTTTTTT; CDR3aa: CSARGMNEKLFF
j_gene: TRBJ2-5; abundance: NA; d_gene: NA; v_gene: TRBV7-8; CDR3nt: TGTGCCAGCGGCCGAGGAAGGGCTCAAGAGACCCAGTACTTC; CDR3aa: CASGRGRAQETQYF
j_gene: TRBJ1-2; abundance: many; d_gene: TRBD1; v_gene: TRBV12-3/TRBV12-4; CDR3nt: TGTGCCAGCAGCGCACAGGGGGCTGGTGGCTATGGCTACACCTTC; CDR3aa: CASSAQGAGGYGYTF
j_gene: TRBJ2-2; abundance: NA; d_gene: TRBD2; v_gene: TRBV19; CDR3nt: TGTGCCAGTAGTAAGGGACTAGCGGGAGAAAGGGAGCTGTTTTTT; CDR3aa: CASSKGLAGERELFF
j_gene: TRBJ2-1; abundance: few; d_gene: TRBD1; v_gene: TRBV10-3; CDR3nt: TGTGCCATCAGTGGTCCCCGGGACAGGGGAGTACCCTACAATGAGCAGTTCTTC; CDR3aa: CAISGPRDRGVPYNEQFF
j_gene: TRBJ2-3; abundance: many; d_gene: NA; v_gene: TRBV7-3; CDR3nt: TGTGCCAGCAGCGACACAGTGGGAGATACGCAGTATTTT; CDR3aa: CASSDTVGDTQYF
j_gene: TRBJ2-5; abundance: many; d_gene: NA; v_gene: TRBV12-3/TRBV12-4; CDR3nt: TGTGCCAGCAGTTTAATACGGGAGACCCAGTACTTC; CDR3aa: CASSLIRETQYF
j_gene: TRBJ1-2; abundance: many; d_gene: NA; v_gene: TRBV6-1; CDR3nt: TGTGCCAGCAGTGAGTCCGCGACAGGCAACTATGGCTACACCTTC; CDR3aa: CASSESATGNYGYTF
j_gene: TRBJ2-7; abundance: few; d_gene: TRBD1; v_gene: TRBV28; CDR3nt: TGTGCCAGCAGTTTGCCAGACTTACAGGGGGGCAAAGCAAAGCGCTACGAGCAGTACTTC; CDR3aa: CASSLPDLQGGKAKRYEQYF
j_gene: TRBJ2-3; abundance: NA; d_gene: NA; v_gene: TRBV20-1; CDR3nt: TGCAGTGCCCTGGGTGATAGAAGCACAGATACGCAGTATTTT; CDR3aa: CSALGDRSTDTQYF
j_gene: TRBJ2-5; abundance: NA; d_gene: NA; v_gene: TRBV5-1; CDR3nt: TGCGCCAGCGCCCGGGCCAGACAAGAGACCCAGTACTTC; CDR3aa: CASARARQETQYF
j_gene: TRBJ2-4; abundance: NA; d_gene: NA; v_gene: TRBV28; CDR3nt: TGTGCCAGCAGTCCCCGTGATCCCCGGGCCAAAAACATTCAGTACTTC; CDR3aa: CASSPRDPRAKNIQYF
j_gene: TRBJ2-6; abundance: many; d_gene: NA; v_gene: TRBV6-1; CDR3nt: TGTGCCAGCTCGGGGGAGAGCTCTGGGGCCAACGTCCTGACTTTC; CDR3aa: CASSGESSGANVLTF
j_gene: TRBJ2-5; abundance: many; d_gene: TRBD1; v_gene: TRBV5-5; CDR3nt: TGTGCCAGCAGCACACAGGGGGGAGAGACCCAGTACTTC; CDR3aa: CASSTQGGETQYF
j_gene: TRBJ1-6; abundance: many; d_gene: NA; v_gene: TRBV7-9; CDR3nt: TGTGCCAGCAGCCCAACAGGGAGCTCCTATAATTCACCCCTCCACTTT; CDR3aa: CASSPTGSSYNSPLHF
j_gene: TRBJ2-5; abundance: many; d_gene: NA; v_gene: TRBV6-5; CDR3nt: TGTGCCAGCAGTTACGTACTCGGGGAAGAGACCCAGTACTTC; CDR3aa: CASSYVLGEETQYF
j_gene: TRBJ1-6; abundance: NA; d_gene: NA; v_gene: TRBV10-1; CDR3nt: TGCGCCAGCCAGCGGGAGATAAATTCACCCCTCCACTTT; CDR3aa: CASQREINSPLHF